What follows are 21 T cell receptor beta chains derived from one specimen sequenced in a study of blood T cells in healthy people across ages. Next came a second PCR, run for about 6 to 11 cycles, which used a sample-barcoded 5' primer along with a J-beta primer mix. One entry per CDR3 protein, called by TCRdb with MiXCR from the 5' RACE reads. The sample contains approximately 830,000 distinct CDR3 sequences, 62% of which appear only once. Sequenced sample: blood. The receptor set was obtained from a man aged 25 to 40 in good health.

CDR3 in amino acids: CSAIVATTDTQYF. In DNA form, the CDR3 reads TGCAGTGCTATCGTAGCCACCACAGATACGCAGTATTTT. The rearrangement joins TRBV20-1 to TRBJ2-3; D unresolved. V was trimmed by 4 bases and J by 2 bases, leaving 10 bases between them. This CDR3 spans 13 amino acids. Germline values: CDR1 DFQATT, CDR2 SNEGSKA (reference sequence).

This clonotype was seen a few times. One base away lies a much larger clone, so this may be a sequencing read error. J is TRBJ2-7 and V is TRBV20-1; 12 bases are a match to TRBD1. V trimming: 0 bases; J trimming: 7 bases; junction bases outside the gene matches: 7. CDR1 is DFQATT and CDR2 is SNEGSKA in the germline V gene (reference sequence). This CDR3 comprises 15 residues. The CDR3 bases are TGCAGTGCTAGAGAGGGGACAGGGGGCAAAGGTGAGCAGTACTTC. It specifies CSAREGTGGKGEQYF.

This clonotype was picked up a small number of times. This chain joins TRBV14 and TRBJ1-1; D remains ambiguous. The CDR3 has 14 residues. Germline V gene data show CDR1 as SGHDN and CDR2 as FVKESK. Trimming pared 0 bases from V and 8 bases from J, leaving 13 bases between. The CDR3 coding sequence is TGTGCCAGCAGCCAAGATTTCGGACGGACGGAAGCTTTCTTT. Its translation: CASSQDFGRTEAFF.

The rearrangement links TRBV24-1 to TRBJ2-3; TRBD1 matches 9 bases. J was trimmed by 6 bases and V by 3 bases; bases with no gene match: 6. The CDR3 length is 15 residues. CDR1 and CDR2 (germline): KGHDR, SFDVKD. CDR3 protein: CATSDATGGADTQYF. The CDR3 nucleotides read TGTGCCACCAGTGATGCTACAGGGGGCGCGGATACGCAGTATTTT.

V is TRBV7-2 and J is TRBJ2-2; D perhaps matches TRBD2 (6 bases). Germline V gives CDR1 SGHTA, CDR2 FQGNSA. Trimming left V 1 base short and J 4 bases short, with 13 bases between. The length of the CDR3 is 16 residues. CDR3 DNA: TGTGCCAGCAGCTTAGTGTCCGGGGAGGCCACCGGGGAGCTGTTTTTT. Its protein product is CASSLVSGEATGELFF.

CDR3 DNA sequence: TGTGCCAGCAGTTTCCGGGACAGGGGGCTAACCGGGGAGCTGTTTTTT. It is translated as CASSFRDRGLTGELFF. The chain links TRBV28 to TRBJ2-2; 12 bases match TRBD1. CDR3 length equals 16 residues. CDR1 MDHEN and CDR2 SYDVKM come from the germline V gene. V shed 3 bases and J 5 bases; nucleotides not matched to a gene: 4.

The rearrangement joins TRBV7-2 to TRBJ2-7; the match to TRBD2 covers 12 bases. The end of the DNA aligns better with TRBJ2-5, so the J call may be wrong. The CDR3 has 18 residues. CDR1 and CDR2 from the germline V gene are SGHTA and FQGNSA. As DNA, the CDR3 is TGTGCCAGCAGCTTCCCCCGTTCTCTAGCGGGGGGGAAAGAGACCCAGTACTTC. Translating gives CASSFPRSLAGGKETQYF.

This clonotype has more than one count but fewer than ten. V gene TRBV6-6 combines with J gene TRBJ1-6, with D perhaps TRBD1 (5 bases). Germline V CDR1 and CDR2: MNHNY, SVGAGI (reference sequence). This CDR3 is built from 14 residues. Trimming took 2 bases from V and 9 from J, leaving 11 bases between them. The CDR3 DNA reads TGTGCCAGCAGTTACGGGCAGGGTGGTTCACCCCTCCACTTT. This codes for CASSYGQGGSPLHF.

V gene TRBV12-3 or TRBV12-4 combines with J gene TRBJ2-7; maybe TRBD2 (5 bases). Trimming removed 5 bases from V and 4 bases from J, with 15 bases in between. The CDR3 is 14 residues long. The CDR3 reads CASSLLGSLYEQYF. For the CDR3, the DNA is TGTGCCAGCAGTCTCCTAGGGAGCTTATACGAGCAGTACTTC.

In regard to this clonotype: With a much larger clone just one base away, this may be a read error. V usage is TRBV9 and J usage is TRBJ2-5, with 8 positions matching TRBD2. Germline trimming cut 0 bases from V and 11 bases from J; bases unmatched to any gene: 12. The CDR3 is 15 amino acids. Looked up from germline, CDR1 is SGDLS and CDR2 is YYNGEE. Here the CDR3 reads CASSVAGGDAYGQYF. The CDR3 nucleotides are TGTGCCAGCAGCGTAGCGGGAGGGGACGCCTACGGGCAGTACTTC.

This clonotype has a count of ten or more. The chain links TRBV27 to TRBJ2-7; D unclear. CDR3 size: 14 residues. V lost 2 bases to trimming and J lost 0 bases, with 8 bases between them. Germline assignment: CDR1 MNHEY and CDR2 SMNVEV (reference sequence). CDR3 sequence: CASSLGHPSYEQYF. The CDR3 DNA is TGTGCCAGCAGTTTAGGGCATCCCTCCTACGAGCAGTACTTC.

V is TRBV28 and J is TRBJ2-7; weak D call: TRBD2 (7 bases). Trimming left V 6 bases short and J 2 bases short, with 14 bases between. Germline V gene data show CDR1 as MDHEN and CDR2 as SYDVKM. This CDR3 is built from 14 residues. For the CDR3, the DNA is TGTGCCAGCAGGTCACAGGGAGGGCCCTACGAGCAGTACTTC. Translation: CASRSQGGPYEQYF.

This rearrangement joins TRBV29-1 to TRBJ2-7, with TRBD1 identical over 8 bases. CDR1 is SQVTM, CDR2 ANQGSEA, per germline. This CDR3 region has 13 residues. The V and J ends lost 7 bases and 1 base, in that order; junction bases with no gene match: 6. The CDR3, as DNA: TGCAGCGGACAGACAGGGGAATCCTACGAGCAGTACTTC. Translated, it gives CSGQTGESYEQYF.

The genes are TRBV15 and TRBJ2-7, with 8 bases matching TRBD1. Per the germline V gene, CDR1 is LNHNV and CDR2 is YYDKDF (reference sequence). The trim removed 5 bases at V and 1 base at J, leaving 7 bases unmatched. The CDR3 loop spans 15 amino acids. The CDR3 loop reads CATSGRTGRSYEQYF. The DNA for the CDR3 is TGTGCCACCAGCGGCCGGACAGGGAGATCCTACGAGCAGTACTTC.

The CDR3 loop is CASSEGWTGEYEQYF. The CDR3 DNA follows: TGTGCCAGCAGTGAAGGATGGACGGGGGAATACGAGCAGTACTTC. This chain connects TRBV6-1 to TRBJ2-7; tentatively, D is TRBD2 (6 bases). In germline, CDR1 is MNHNS, CDR2 SASEGT. Trimming cost V 1 base and J 4 bases, with 14 bases left between them. The CDR3 has 15 residues.

This chain uses TRBV12-5 with TRBJ2-2; D might be TRBD1 (5 bases). CDR1 is LGHNT, CDR2 FRNRAP, per germline. There are 15 residues in the CDR3. Trimming took off 2 bases at V and 5 bases at J, with 12 bases between the two ends. CDR3 sequence (DNA): TGTGCTAGTGGTTTGTGGCAGGGTATGACCGGGGAGCTGTTTTTT. Translation gives CASGLWQGMTGELFF.

The V and J genes are TRBV7-9 and TRBJ1-6, with D unresolved. This CDR3 has 15 amino acids. V was pared by 1 base and J by 5 bases, with 9 bases between. In germline, CDR1 is SEHNR, CDR2 FQNEAQ (reference sequence). The CDR3 spells CASSLVIGDNSPLHF. The CDR3 nucleotides are TGTGCCAGCAGCTTAGTTATAGGCGATAATTCACCCCTCCACTTT.

V and J are TRBV25-1 and TRBJ2-3; 8 bases agree with TRBD2. CDR1 and CDR2 (germline): MGHDK, SYGVNS. The CDR3 contains 15 residues. J lost 5 bases, V lost 3 bases, and 7 bases had no gene match. DNA for the CDR3: TGTGCCAGCAGTGATCCCGGGGGGGCTGGAGATACGCAGTATTTT. It encodes CASSDPGGAGDTQYF.

For the CDR3, the DNA is TGCAGTGCTAGAGATGTTCAGGGGGCCCAAGAGACCCAGTACTTC. This sequence encodes CSARDVQGAQETQYF. V usage is TRBV20-1 and J usage is TRBJ2-5; 8 bases agree with TRBD1. Trimming removed 0 bases from V and 1 base from J; junction bases left unmatched: 4. Germline V gives CDR1 DFQATT, CDR2 SNEGSKA (reference sequence). The length of the CDR3 is 15 residues.

Only one count was recorded for this clonotype. The CDR3: CASRPGREQYF. CDR3 DNA: TGCGCCAGCAGGCCAGGGCGCGAGCAGTACTTC. The chain links TRBV5-1 to TRBJ2-7; weak D call: TRBD1 (5 bases). The CDR3 sequence is 11 residues long. Trimming removed 5 bases from V and 6 bases from J, with 9 bases in between. Per germline, CDR1 SGHRS and CDR2 YFSETQ.

The chain recombines TRBV29-1 with TRBJ1-5; tentative D call: TRBD1 (5 bases). The germline V gene has CDR1 SQVTM and CDR2 ANQGSEA. The CDR3 has 14 residues. V dropped 7 bases and J dropped 2 bases, with 15 bases sitting between them. The CDR3 protein is CSANDGTGNQPQHF. In DNA, the CDR3 is TGCAGCGCCAATGATGGGACGGGCAATCAGCCCCAGCATTTT. Full variable domain (outside the CDR3, taken from reference TRBV29-1 and TRBJ1-5): SAVISQKPSRDICQRGTSLTIQCQVDSQVTMMFWYRQQPGQSLTLIATANQGSEATYESGFVIDKFPISRPNLTFSTLTVSNMSPEDSSIYLCSANDGTGNQPQHFGDGTRLSIL.